The entry below gives a single T cell receptor beta chain sequence along with its context. This sample stems from a study of blood T cell repertoires in COVID-19. Study background: COVID-19 samples from acute and convalescent phases originated in the United States, Italy and Spain.

Between the trimmed V and J ends, which lost 6 bases and 10 bases, there was a span of 25 bases. The germline V gene encodes CDR1 SNHLY and CDR2 FYNNEI. This CDR3 spans 16 amino acids. Original data processing: Amplification with reference gene primers provided the estimates of nucleated cell counts. Only in-frame clones appear in the TCRdb table, and some are missing; sequencing was by immunoSEQ multiplex PCR. The DNA gave D and trimming, while V, J and clone size come from that table. The table records 310,000 or so clones, approximately 86% of them present only once. Sequencing was done on a sample of peripheral blood. The chain uses TRBV2 and TRBJ1-3; D is possibly TRBD1 (6 bases). This receptor was obtained from a young woman who had recovered from COVID-19. The CDR3 sequence is CASRADSHLWMGTIYF. CDR3 coding DNA: TGTGCCAGCAGAGCGGACAGCCACCTTTGGATGGGTACCATATATTTT.